The T cell receptor (beta chain) described here comes from a study of blood T cell repertoires in COVID-19 (dated by TCRdb to the early 2020s). A note on the overall study: Collaborator samples came from the United States, Italy and Spain and covered acute and convalescent phases of COVID-19. The material from the prospective study consisted of cDNA or gDNA derived from T cells, B-cell-depleted T cells, or PBMCs. Subjects who had been exposed to COVID-19, were actively infected with it, or had recovered from it provided the deeply sampled blood TCRbeta repertoires that made up the dataset. The repertoires were released in a freely available public database intended as a resource for research on the immune response to SARS-CoV-2. The samples were drawn from the first 160 participants of the ongoing ImmuneRACE study and from some 1,300 subjects provided by 6 global collaborators. Nearly every sample came with metadata listing a de-identified subject ID, COVID-19 status, age in years and sex. Where HLA class I and class II types were available, the types were taken from metadata supplied by the sample provider, not from assay-based typing.

The collaborating institutions used their own protocols to collect whole blood in K2EDTA tubes. For TCRbeta analysis, collaborators shipped samples as frozen whole blood, isolated PBMCs, or DNA extracted from either of those sample types. Counted from cysteine to phenylalanine, this CDR3 has 15 amino acids. Of the read, only the CDR3 DNA is kept; its 45 bases are in frame from base 1. From a lookup of the germline V gene, CDR1 and CDR2 are SGHTA and FQGNSA. V was cut back by 3 bases and J by 1 base, leaving a gap of 9 bases between them. What the research found in general, with its limitations: The quantity of clinical and demographic metadata differed by source and by participant and was supplied without curation.

The immunoSEQ Assay, a bias-controlled multiplex PCR, was used to amplify TCRbeta CDR3 regions from genomic DNA. Processing in the source paper ran as follows. Nucleated cell counts per sample were estimated from amplification of reference gene primers within the assay. To quantify the absolute abundance of each unique TCRbeta CDR3 rearrangement, sequence reads were collapsed and filtered. Productive Simpson clonality was computed per sample as the square root of Simpson's diversity index over productive rearrangements. As stored in TCRdb, this immuneACCESS dataset retains in-frame rearrangements with V and J assigned. A fraction of the clones does not appear; measured against another copy, unresolved V genes explain less than half of the discrepancy, and the remainder lacks a known reason. V and J calls and clone size are as listed in that table; D and trimming were resolved from the DNA. The sample profile shows some 120,000 clones; about four fifths of them were found once. About a sixth of the sample belongs to the ten largest clones.

Concerning this clone: The target of this receptor is not known. Base qualities were left out, and no much larger clone turns up one base away.

The chain employs TRBV7-2 and TRBJ2-2; a weak D assignment points to TRBD2 (6 bases agree). This clonotype was sampled from a woman in her forties or fifties with acute or convalescent COVID-19. The material sequenced was peripheral blood. CDR3 sequence: CASSLNSGNTGELFF. The nucleotide sequence reads TGTGCCAGCAGCTTGAATAGCGGGAACACCGGGGAGCTGTTTTTT.